This T cell receptor (beta chain) was identified in a study of tissue T cells after allogeneic stem cell transplantation. Study results and caveats: Tissue-detected TCR repertoire was only partly captured by blood and spleen T cells. The patient cohort was small and clinically heterogeneous, with limited sampling depth.

The V gene's germline CDR1 is FNHDT and CDR2 SITEND (reference sequence). V was trimmed by 4 bases and J by 0 bases, leaving 8 bases between them. CDR3 length: 14 amino acids. Time point described: mouse harvest day 7 after allogeneic transplant. Each mouse received 10^7 T-cell-depleted marrow cells plus 10^6 splenic CD5+ T cells by tail vein. This mouse GVHD model was MHC-mismatched B6 to BALB/c, profiled day 7 or 14. The repertoire was sequenced with immunoSEQ multiplex PCR; TCRdb's copy has only in-frame clones and lacks some. Here the sample spans some 6,600 clones, around half being singletons. Points on this clone: The antigen is not known. The genes and germline here are from mouse. The CDR3 end lies 1 residue beyond the end of the read and is filled in from the germline J gene.

The chain employs TRBV19 and TRBJ1-3, with D hard to call. The clonotype was recovered from a female BALB/c mouse given C57BL/6 T cells with graft-versus-host disease after an allogeneic hematopoietic cell transplant. The material sequenced was lymph node tissue. CDR3 bases read: TGTGCCAGCAGTTTGACTGTTTCTGGAAATACGCTCTAT. Its protein product is CASSLTVSGNTLY. The entire CDR3 protein reads CASSLTVSGNTLYF.